This is a list of T cell receptor beta chains from one sample in a study of cytomegalovirus exposure and HLA in healthy donors. Assay used: immunoSEQ multiplex PCR; TCRdb lists only in-frame clones, some missing. The sample's table shows around 100,000 clones. Sequenced input: PBMCs. The receptors were sampled from a man aged 35 to 55 in good health and CMV-seronegative. Both conserved end residues are part of each CDR3. A D gene is named only where the DNA matches it firmly.

D: TRBD2; V: TRBV30; J: TRBJ2-3; CDR3: CAWSGETSADTQYF; DNA: TGTGCCTGGAGTGGAGAAACTAGCGCAGATACGCAGTATTTT
D: NA; V: TRBV19; J: TRBJ2-3; CDR3: CASSSGGRVITQYF; DNA: TGTGCCAGTAGTTCGGGGGGCCGGGTTATCACGCAGTATTTT
D: TRBD1; V: TRBV2; J: TRBJ1-4; CDR3: CASGPGQGFLTNEKLFF; DNA: TGTGCCAGCGGACCGGGACAGGGGTTTTTAACTAATGAAAAACTGTTTTTT
D: NA; V: TRBV10-3; J: TRBJ2-7; CDR3: CAISELEGAEQYF; DNA: TGTGCCATCAGTGAGTTGGAGGGAGCCGAGCAGTACTTC
D: TRBD2; V: TRBV7-2; J: TRBJ2-7; CDR3: CASSLTSGVSYEQYF; DNA: TGTGCCAGCAGTCTTACTAGCGGGGTCTCCTACGAGCAGTACTTC
D: TRBD2; V: TRBV7-9; J: TRBJ2-1; CDR3: CASSRAPEGWTSGHEQFF; DNA: TGTGCCAGCAGCCGCGCCCCCGAGGGGTGGACTAGCGGTCATGAGCAGTTCTTC
D: NA; V: TRBV5-1; J: TRBJ1-2; CDR3: CASMEGPTYGYTF; DNA: TGCGCCAGCATGGAGGGCCCGACCTATGGCTACACCTTC
D: NA; V: TRBV4-3; J: TRBJ2-7; CDR3: CASSQGLATYEQYF; DNA: TGCGCCAGCAGCCAAGGCCTAGCGACATACGAGCAGTACTTC
D: NA; V: TRBV5-1; J: TRBJ2-7; CDR3: CASSLRRVGYEQYF; DNA: TGCGCCAGCAGCTTACGCAGGGTCGGCTACGAGCAGTACTTC
D: TRBD1; V: TRBV5-1; J: TRBJ1-1; CDR3: CASRRGRDTEAFF; DNA: TGCGCCAGCCGCAGGGGGCGCGACACTGAAGCTTTCTTT
D: NA; V: TRBV6-5; J: TRBJ1-1; CDR3: CASSVRGDTEAFF; DNA: TGTGCCAGCAGTGTCCGGGGAGACACTGAAGCTTTCTTT
D: NA; V: TRBV19; J: TRBJ2-7; CDR3: CASSIVGEVYEQYF; DNA: TGTGCCAGTAGTATAGTTGGGGAGGTCTACGAGCAGTACTTC
D: TRBD1; V: TRBV5-1; J: TRBJ2-1; CDR3: CASSLQTGNNNEQFF; DNA: TGCGCCAGCAGCTTGCAGACAGGGAATAACAATGAGCAGTTCTTC
D: NA; V: TRBV5-8; J: TRBJ2-7; CDR3: CASSLRHTSYEQYF; DNA: TGTGCCAGCAGCTTGCGTCACACCTCCTACGAGCAGTACTTC
D: NA; V: TRBV6-5; J: TRBJ1-2; CDR3: CASSLTGKPDYGYTF; DNA: TGTGCCAGCAGCCTTACAGGGAAACCGGACTATGGCTACACCTTC
D: TRBD1; V: TRBV7-9; J: TRBJ2-2; CDR3: CASSPWTGIDGELFF; DNA: TGTGCCAGCAGCCCTTGGACAGGGATCGACGGGGAGCTGTTTTTT
D: NA; V: TRBV28; J: TRBJ2-7; CDR3: CASSLETPTYEQYF; DNA: TGTGCCAGCAGTTTAGAGACACCTACCTACGAGCAGTACTTC
D: NA; V: TRBV10-1; J: TRBJ2-3; CDR3: CASSEDRGTDTQYF; DNA: TGCGCCAGCAGTGAGGACAGAGGCACAGATACGCAGTATTTT
D: NA; V: TRBV7-2; J: TRBJ2-7; CDR3: CASSSRAESSYEQYF; DNA: TGTGCCAGCAGCTCCCGTGCGGAATCCTCCTACGAGCAGTACTTC
D: NA; V: TRBV18; J: TRBJ2-1; CDR3: CASSPSRGNEQFF; DNA: TGTGCCAGCTCACCAAGCAGGGGCAATGAGCAGTTCTTC
D: TRBD2; V: TRBV15; J: TRBJ2-7; CDR3: CATSREASGLTYEQYF; DNA: TGTGCCACCAGCAGAGAAGCTAGCGGCTTGACCTACGAGCAGTACTTC
D: NA; V: TRBV7-9; J: TRBJ2-4; CDR3: CASSLGAGFDKNIQYF; DNA: TGTGCCAGCAGCTTGGGTGCGGGTTTTGACAAAAACATTCAGTACTTC
D: TRBD1; V: TRBV29-1; J: TRBJ1-1; CDR3: CSSRQGTEAFF; DNA: TGCAGCAGTAGACAGGGGACTGAAGCTTTCTTT
D: NA; V: TRBV5-1; J: TRBJ2-3; CDR3: CASRPGVVTDTQYF; DNA: TGCGCCAGCCGACCAGGGGTGGTCACAGATACGCAGTATTTT
D: NA; V: TRBV4-3; J: TRBJ1-6; CDR3: CASSQVNQRASPLHF; DNA: TGCGCCAGCAGCCAAGTTAATCAGCGGGCCTCACCCCTCCACTTT
D: NA; V: TRBV6-6; J: TRBJ1-5; CDR3: CASTTEVSNQPQHF; DNA: TGTGCCAGCACAACAGAAGTTAGCAATCAGCCCCAGCATTTT
D: NA; V: TRBV7-8; J: TRBJ2-7; CDR3: CASSPLSGTSSYEQYF; DNA: TGTGCCAGCAGCCCATTATCAGGCACAAGCTCCTACGAGCAGTACTTC
D: NA; V: TRBV7-8; J: TRBJ2-2; CDR3: CASSPQEANTGELFF; DNA: TGTGCCAGCAGCCCTCAGGAGGCGAACACCGGGGAGCTGTTTTTT
D: NA; V: TRBV13; J: TRBJ1-1; CDR3: CASSASNTEAFF; DNA: TGTGCCAGCAGCGCGTCGAACACTGAAGCTTTCTTT
D: TRBD2; V: TRBV13; J: TRBJ2-3; CDR3: CASSTPSGGWGGGDTQYF; DNA: TGTGCCAGCAGCACCCCCAGCGGGGGGTGGGGAGGGGGAGATACGCAGTATTTT
D: TRBD1; V: TRBV4-2; J: TRBJ2-7; CDR3: CASSQDQQGVPYEQYF; DNA: TGTGCCAGCAGCCAAGATCAACAGGGGGTTCCCTACGAGCAGTACTTC
D: NA; V: TRBV6-1; J: TRBJ2-2; CDR3: CASSLTSMVGGELFF; DNA: TGTGCCAGCAGCCTCACATCGATGGTTGGCGGGGAGCTGTTTTTT
D: TRBD1; V: TRBV4-3; J: TRBJ2-1; CDR3: CASSQLIDRGTYNEQFF; DNA: TGCGCCAGCAGCCAACTCATAGACAGGGGTACATACAATGAGCAGTTCTTC
D: NA; V: TRBV4-1; J: TRBJ2-2; CDR3: CASSQDPSAGAGELFF; DNA: TGCGCCAGCAGCCAAGATCCATCCGCAGGGGCTGGGGAGCTGTTTTTT
D: TRBD2; V: TRBV7-4; J: TRBJ2-7; CDR3: CASRPFRLAGLSSYEQYF; DNA: TGTGCCAGCAGGCCATTTCGACTAGCGGGTTTGAGCTCCTACGAGCAGTACTTC
D: TRBD2; V: TRBV5-1; J: TRBJ2-6; CDR3: CASSLRTSAGANVLTF; DNA: TGCGCCAGCAGCCTAAGGACTAGCGCCGGGGCCAACGTCCTGACTTTC
D: TRBD1; V: TRBV5-1; J: TRBJ2-2; CDR3: CASSLGTGTNTGELFF; DNA: TGCGCCAGCAGCTTAGGGACAGGCACGAACACCGGGGAGCTGTTTTTT
D: TRBD1; V: TRBV6-1; J: TRBJ2-7; CDR3: CASKLGTGSEQYF; DNA: TGTGCCAGCAAATTGGGGACAGGGTCCGAGCAGTACTTC
D: NA; V: TRBV6-5; J: TRBJ2-6; CDR3: CASSYTRDANVLTF; DNA: TGTGCCAGCAGTTACACCCGGGATGCCAACGTCCTGACTTTC
D: NA; V: TRBV28; J: TRBJ1-5; CDR3: CASKTATLIRNQPQHF; DNA: TGTGCCAGCAAGACAGCCACCTTAATTCGCAATCAGCCCCAGCATTTT
D: NA; V: TRBV6-5; J: TRBJ1-1; CDR3: CASNRGGNTEAFF; DNA: TGTGCCAGCAACAGAGGGGGTAACACTGAAGCTTTCTTT
D: NA; V: TRBV25-1; J: TRBJ2-7; CDR3: CASSVRTDSEQYF; DNA: TGTGCCAGCAGTGTAAGGACAGATAGTGAGCAGTACTTC
D: NA; V: TRBV13; J: TRBJ1-6; CDR3: CASSLDRGSVNSPLHF; DNA: TGTGCCAGCAGCTTAGACCGGGGTTCGGTGAATTCACCCCTCCACTTT
D: NA; V: TRBV6-5; J: TRBJ1-5; CDR3: CASSLHRYSNQPQHF; DNA: TGTGCCAGCAGCCTCCACAGGTATAGCAATCAGCCCCAGCATTTT